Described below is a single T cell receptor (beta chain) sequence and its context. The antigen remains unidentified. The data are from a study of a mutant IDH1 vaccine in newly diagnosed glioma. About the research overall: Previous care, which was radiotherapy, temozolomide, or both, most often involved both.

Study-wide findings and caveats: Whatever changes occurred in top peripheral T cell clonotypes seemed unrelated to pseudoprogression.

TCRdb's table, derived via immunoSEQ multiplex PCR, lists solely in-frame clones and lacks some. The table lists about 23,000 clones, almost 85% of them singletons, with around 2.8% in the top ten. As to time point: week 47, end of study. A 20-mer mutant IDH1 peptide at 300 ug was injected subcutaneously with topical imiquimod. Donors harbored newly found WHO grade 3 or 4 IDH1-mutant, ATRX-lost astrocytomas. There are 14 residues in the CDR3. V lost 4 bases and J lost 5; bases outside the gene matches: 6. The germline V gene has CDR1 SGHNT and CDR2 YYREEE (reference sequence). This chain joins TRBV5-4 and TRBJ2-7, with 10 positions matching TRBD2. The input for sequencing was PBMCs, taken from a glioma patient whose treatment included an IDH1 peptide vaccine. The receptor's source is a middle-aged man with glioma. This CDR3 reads CASSPRLAGNEQYF. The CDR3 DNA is TGTGCCAGCAGCCCCCGACTAGCGGGTAACGAGCAGTACTTC. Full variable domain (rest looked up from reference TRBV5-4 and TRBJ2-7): ETGVTQSPTHLIKTRGQQVTLRCSSQSGHNTVSWYQQALGQGPQFIFQYYREEENGRGNFPPRFSGLQFPNYSSELNVNALELDDSALYLCASSPRLAGNEQYFGPGTRLTVT.